This T cell receptor (beta chain) comes out of a study of cytomegalovirus exposure and HLA in healthy donors. Points from the study as a whole: CMV serostatus was the sole immune exposure data available. It was likely that a cluster of highly shared sequence variants was a sequencing artifact.

The CDR3 totals 14 residues. Trimming removed 2 bases at V and 10 bases at J, with 12 bases between. CDR1 is LGHNA, CDR2 YNFKEQ, per germline. In regard to this clone: Its antigen is as yet unknown.

PCR was performed using 60 Vbeta and 13 Jbeta primers. Profiling relied on immunoSEQ multiplex PCR, and the TCRdb table lists in-frame clones only, not all of them. The data hold more than 110,000 clones, with over 75% observed a single time. This receptor was obtained from a man aged 45 to 65 in good health and CMV-seronegative. This chain uses TRBV4-2 with TRBJ1-6, with a possible D match to TRBD1 (5 bases). The sequencing sample was made of PBMCs. The CDR3 region is CASSQSGEGSPLHF. For the CDR3, the DNA is TGTGCCAGCAGCCAATCGGGGGAGGGCTCACCCCTCCACTTT.